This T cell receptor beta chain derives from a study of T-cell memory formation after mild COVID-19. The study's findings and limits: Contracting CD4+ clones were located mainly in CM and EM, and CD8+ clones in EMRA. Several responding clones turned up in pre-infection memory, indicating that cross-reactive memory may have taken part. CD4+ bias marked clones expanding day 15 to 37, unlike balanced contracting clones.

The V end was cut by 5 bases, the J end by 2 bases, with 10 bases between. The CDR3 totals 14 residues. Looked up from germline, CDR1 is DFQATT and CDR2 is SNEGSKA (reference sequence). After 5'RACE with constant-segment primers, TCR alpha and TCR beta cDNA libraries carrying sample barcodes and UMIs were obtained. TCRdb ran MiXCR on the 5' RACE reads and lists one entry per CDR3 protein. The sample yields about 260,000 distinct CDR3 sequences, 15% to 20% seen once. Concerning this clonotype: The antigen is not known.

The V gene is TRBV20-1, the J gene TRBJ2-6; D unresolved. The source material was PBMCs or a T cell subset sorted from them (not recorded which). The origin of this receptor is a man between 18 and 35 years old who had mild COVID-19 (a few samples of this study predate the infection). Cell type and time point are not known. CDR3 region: CSAGRVPGANVLTF. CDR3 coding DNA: TGCAGTGCTGGTAGGGTCCCTGGGGCCAACGTCCTGACTTTC.